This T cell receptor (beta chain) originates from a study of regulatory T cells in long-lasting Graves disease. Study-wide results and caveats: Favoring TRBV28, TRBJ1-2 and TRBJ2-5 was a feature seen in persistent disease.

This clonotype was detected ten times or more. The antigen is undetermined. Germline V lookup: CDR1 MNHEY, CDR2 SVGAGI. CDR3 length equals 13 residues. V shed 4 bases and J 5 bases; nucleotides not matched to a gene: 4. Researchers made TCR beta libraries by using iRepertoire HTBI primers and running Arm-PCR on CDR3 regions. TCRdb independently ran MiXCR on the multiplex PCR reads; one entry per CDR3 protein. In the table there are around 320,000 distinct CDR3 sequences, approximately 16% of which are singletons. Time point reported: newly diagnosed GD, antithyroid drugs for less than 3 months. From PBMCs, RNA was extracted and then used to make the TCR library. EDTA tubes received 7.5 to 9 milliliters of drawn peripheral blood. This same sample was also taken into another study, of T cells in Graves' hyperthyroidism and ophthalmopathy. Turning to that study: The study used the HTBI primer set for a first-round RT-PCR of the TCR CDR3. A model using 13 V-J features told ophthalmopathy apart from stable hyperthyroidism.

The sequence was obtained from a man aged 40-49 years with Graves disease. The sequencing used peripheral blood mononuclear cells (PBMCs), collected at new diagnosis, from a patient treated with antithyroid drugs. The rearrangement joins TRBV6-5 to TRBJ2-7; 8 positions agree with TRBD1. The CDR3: CASSFRGLDEQYF. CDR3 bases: TGTGCCAGCAGTTTCAGGGGGCTCGACGAGCAGTACTTC.